This TCR beta chain appears in the sequencing data of a study of T-cell reconstitution after alpha-beta-depleted transplantation in children. Researchers prepared the TCRbeta library using unique molecular identifiers, the study reports. One entry per CDR3 protein results from TCRdb running MiXCR on the PCR reads. Among 190,000 or so distinct CDR3 sequences listed, about 14% were seen once. This clonotype was detected many times. CDR1 and CDR2 (germline): DFQATT, SNEGSKA (reference sequence). The germline V and J ends were trimmed by 0 bases and 4 bases, with 12 bases remaining between them. The CDR3 has 15 amino acids.

This clonotype was obtained from a human donor who donated a stem cell graft to a child with acute lymphoblastic leukemia. Source: PBMCs from the stem cell graft donor, taken from the stem cell graft. This chain joins TRBV20-1 and TRBJ2-2; D remains unclear. The CDR3 DNA reads TGCAGTGCTAGAGACGGTCAACGAACCACCGGGGAGCTGTTTTTT. Residues: CSARDGQRTTGELFF.